Listed below are T cell receptor beta chains from one sample, sequenced in a study of T-cell reconstitution after alpha-beta-depleted transplantation in children. TCRdb re-derived calls from the PCR reads in MiXCR, one entry per CDR3 protein. Found here are around 300,000 distinct CDR3 sequences, roughly a tenth of them singletons; the top ten hold around 7.6%. The sequencing here drew on PBMCs, taken before TCRalphabeta/CD19-depleted stem cell transplant. Source of these receptors: a boy under two years old with acute myeloid leukemia, due to receive a stem cell transplant. Each CDR3 is given with its conserved first and last residue. D genes are given only for firm matches. Clone size is shown for a subset of rows, as once, few, many or a class of expanded clone.

CDR3 length	V gene	D gene	clone size	J gene	CDR3 DNA	CDR3 protein
13	TRBV7-9	NA	many	TRBJ2-4	TGTGCCAGCAGCTTAGGACAGAAAAACATTCAGTACTTC	CASSLGQKNIQYF
16	TRBV28	TRBD2	many	TRBJ2-3	TGTGCCAGCAGTCCCCGACTAGCGGGGTTCAAAGATACGCAGTATTTT	CASSPRLAGFKDTQYF
16	TRBV20-1	TRBD2	NA	TRBJ2-1	TGCAGTGCTAGCTGGGGGGGTCCTAGCGATTACAATGAGCAGTTCTTC	CSASWGGPSDYNEQFF
14	TRBV7-9	TRBD2	NA	TRBJ2-3	TGTGCCAGCAGCAACCGGACTAGCCGGGATACGCAGTATTTT	CASSNRTSRDTQYF
18	TRBV15	TRBD2	many	TRBJ2-5	TGTGCCACCAGCAGAGGGCTAGCGGGAGGAAATCGAGAAGAGACCCAGTACTTC	CATSRGLAGGNREETQYF
16	TRBV19	NA	NA	TRBJ2-2	TGTGCCAGTAGTACCGAGGTTTCGGTTAACACCGGGGAGCTGTTTTTT	CASSTEVSVNTGELFF
17	TRBV2	TRBD1	NA	TRBJ2-6	TGTGCCAGCAGACCGGGACAGGGTCTGTCCGGGGCCAACGTCCTGACTTTC	CASRPGQGLSGANVLTF
13	TRBV3-1	NA	few	TRBJ1-5	TGTGCCAGCAGCCAGGGGGGAAAGCAGCCCCAGCATTTT	CASSQGGKQPQHF
13	TRBV25-1	NA	many	TRBJ2-1	TGTGCCAGCAGTGTCTTAGAGGGGATTGAGCAGTTCTTC	CASSVLEGIEQFF
12	TRBV29-1	NA	many	TRBJ2-1	TGCAGCGTTGGATACTCCTACAATGAGCAGTTCTTC	CSVGYSYNEQFF
15	TRBV28	NA	many	TRBJ2-3	TGTGCCAGCAGTTTTGGCGGGATTAGCACAGATACGCAGTATTTT	CASSFGGISTDTQYF
12	TRBV20-1	NA	NA	TRBJ1-5	TGCAGTGGCCAGGGTGCGGAGCAGCCCCAGCATTTT	CSGQGAEQPQHF
15	TRBV5-1	NA	many	TRBJ2-2	TGCGCCAGCAGCTTGGGGGACTTCCACACCGGGGAGCTGTTTTTT	CASSLGDFHTGELFF
14	TRBV9	NA	many	TRBJ2-7	TGTGCCAGCAGCCCAGCAAGGGACATTTACGAGCAGTACTTC	CASSPARDIYEQYF
14	TRBV12-3/TRBV12-4	NA	few	TRBJ1-1	TGTGCCAGCAGTTCCCAGGGGTACGACACTGAAGCTTTCTTT	CASSSQGYDTEAFF
14	TRBV7-9	NA	few	TRBJ2-7	TGTGCCAGCAGCTTCTATTCAGGGATCGGCGAGCAGTACTTC	CASSFYSGIGEQYF
14	TRBV19	TRBD1	NA	TRBJ2-7	TGTGCCAGTAGACGGGACAGGGGAACGTACGAGCAGTACTTC	CASRRDRGTYEQYF
15	TRBV12-3/TRBV12-4	NA	many	TRBJ2-7	TGTGCCAGCAGTTTAGCTTACCACCCCGCGGACGAGCAGTACTTC	CASSLAYHPADEQYF
14	TRBV7-8	NA	NA	TRBJ2-7	TGTGCCAGCAGCTTAATAGGGAGGACCTACGAGCAGTACTTC	CASSLIGRTYEQYF
15	TRBV9	TRBD1	many	TRBJ1-3	TGTGCCAGCAGCGTAAACAGGGGGCCTGGAAACACCATATATTTT	CASSVNRGPGNTIYF
12	TRBV9	NA	many	TRBJ2-5	TGTGCCACCCTGGACTCGAAAGAGACCCAGTACTTC	CATLDSKETQYF
15	TRBV28	TRBD2	many	TRBJ2-3	TGTGCCAGCAGTTTTGGTAGCGGGGCAGCAGATACGCAGTATTTT	CASSFGSGAADTQYF
13	TRBV5-1	NA	many	TRBJ2-3	TGCGCCAGCAGCCCAGACGGGGGGCATACGCAGTATTTT	CASSPDGGHTQYF
13	TRBV30	NA	few	TRBJ2-2	TGTGCCTGGAGTGCCTACTCTGACGGGGAGCTGTTTTTT	CAWSAYSDGELFF
16	TRBV12-3/TRBV12-4	TRBD2	NA	TRBJ2-5	TGTGCCAGCAGTTTAGCTGGCGGGGGGTATCAAGAGACCCAGTACTTC	CASSLAGGGYQETQYF
15	TRBV28	TRBD1	many	TRBJ1-1	TGTGCCAGCCTGGGATGGGGCAGGGGGCGTTCTGAAGCTTTCTTT	CASLGWGRGRSEAFF
14	TRBV4-3	NA	many	TRBJ1-1	TGCGCCAGCAGCCAAGGACAGATGAACACTGAAGCTTTCTTT	CASSQGQMNTEAFF
17	TRBV7-9	TRBD2	few	TRBJ2-7	TGTGCCAGCAGCCCCCGACCGGGACTAGCGGGTTCCTACGAGCAGTACTTC	CASSPRPGLAGSYEQYF
15	TRBV15	NA	many	TRBJ2-3	TGTGCCACCAGCAGAGACTCGTATAGCACAGATACGCAGTATTTT	CATSRDSYSTDTQYF
18	TRBV11-1	TRBD2	many	TRBJ2-3	TGTGCCAGCAGCCCTAGGCAGGATGGAGCGGGAGTCTGGGATACGCAGTATTTT	CASSPRQDGAGVWDTQYF
13	TRBV5-1	NA	many	TRBJ2-7	TGCGCCAGCAGCTTGGCCGTCGACCACGAGCAGTACTTC	CASSLAVDHEQYF
11	TRBV10-3	NA	many	TRBJ2-7	TGTGCCATCAGTGGCAGGGACGAGCAGTACTTC	CAISGRDEQYF
14	TRBV25-1	NA	many	TRBJ2-7	TGTGCCAGCAGTGCCACCACCTTCTCCTACGAGCAGTACTTC	CASSATTFSYEQYF
11	TRBV6-9	NA	few	TRBJ2-4	TGTGCCAGCAGAAGGAGGGCCAGACAGTACTTC	CASRRRARQYF
17	TRBV5-1	NA	many	TRBJ2-6	TGCGCCAGCAGCTTCGGTCGCGCTGTCTCTGGGGCCAACGTCCTGACTTTC	CASSFGRAVSGANVLTF
14	TRBV30	NA	many	TRBJ1-3	TGTGCCTGCCGGGACCTCGGCTCTGGAAACACCATATATTTT	CACRDLGSGNTIYF
15	TRBV5-1	TRBD2	many	TRBJ2-7	TGCGCCAGCAGGAGACTAGCGGGGGATACCTACGAGCAGTACTTC	CASRRLAGDTYEQYF
16	TRBV4-2	TRBD2	many	TRBJ2-7	TGTGCCAGCAGCCAGTTCGGACTAGCGGGAGTCTACGAGCAGTACTTC	CASSQFGLAGVYEQYF
16	TRBV30	NA	NA	TRBJ1-1	TGTGCCTGGAGTGTACCACTTGGCAGAGCCCTTGGTGAAGCTTTCTTT	CAWSVPLGRALGEAFF
18	TRBV20-1	NA	NA	TRBJ2-1	TGCAGTGCTAGAGATCCTCAAGGTGGGGCCACCTCCTACAATGAGCAGTTCTTC	CSARDPQGGATSYNEQFF
15	TRBV7-9	NA	many	TRBJ2-5	TGTGCCAGCAGCTGGGAAGCGGCTCCCCAAGAGACCCAGTACTTC	CASSWEAAPQETQYF
11	TRBV18	NA	NA	TRBJ2-7	TGTGCCAGCTCACCCGGACGCGGGCAGTACTTC	CASSPGRGQYF